This passage covers 3 T cell receptor beta chains from one sample sequenced in a study of blood T cells in healthy people across ages. For the second PCR, which ran for 7 to 11 cycles, a sample-barcoded 5' primer and a J-beta primer mix were used. One entry per CDR3 protein, called by TCRdb with MiXCR from the 5' RACE reads. The profile shows about 1.4 million distinct CDR3 sequences, 59% of them singletons. Source material: blood. Receptors were obtained from a man younger than 35 in good health.

This clonotype was counted between two and nine times. The chain uses TRBV4-2 and TRBJ2-5, with 8 bases aligning to TRBD2. Germline V gene data show CDR1 as LGHNA and CDR2 as YNFKEQ. The CDR3 is 16 amino acids. With V trimmed by 1 base and J by 0 bases, 4 bases remained unmatched. The CDR3, as DNA: TGTGCCAGCAGCCAAGTGTACGGGGGGGACCAAGAGACCCAGTACTTC. Residues: CASSQVYGGDQETQYF.

This rearrangement joins TRBV7-9 to TRBJ1-5; D is possibly TRBD1 (5 bases). CDR3 length: 12 residues. V was pared by 7 bases and J by 6 bases, with 10 bases between. Germline CDR1 is SEHNR and CDR2 is FQNEAQ (reference sequence). CDR3 sequence reads: CASTQGVQPQHF. CDR3 nucleotides: TGTGCCAGCACCCAAGGGGTTCAGCCCCAGCATTTT.

J is TRBJ1-3 and V is TRBV28; D is ambiguous. Trimming removed 11 bases at V and 4 bases at J, with 9 bases between. The CDR3 has 11 amino acids. Germline CDR1 and CDR2: MDHEN and SYDVKM. In nucleotides, the CDR3 is TGTGCCGGCGCAGGAGGAAACACCATATATTTT. This codes for CAGAGGNTIYF.